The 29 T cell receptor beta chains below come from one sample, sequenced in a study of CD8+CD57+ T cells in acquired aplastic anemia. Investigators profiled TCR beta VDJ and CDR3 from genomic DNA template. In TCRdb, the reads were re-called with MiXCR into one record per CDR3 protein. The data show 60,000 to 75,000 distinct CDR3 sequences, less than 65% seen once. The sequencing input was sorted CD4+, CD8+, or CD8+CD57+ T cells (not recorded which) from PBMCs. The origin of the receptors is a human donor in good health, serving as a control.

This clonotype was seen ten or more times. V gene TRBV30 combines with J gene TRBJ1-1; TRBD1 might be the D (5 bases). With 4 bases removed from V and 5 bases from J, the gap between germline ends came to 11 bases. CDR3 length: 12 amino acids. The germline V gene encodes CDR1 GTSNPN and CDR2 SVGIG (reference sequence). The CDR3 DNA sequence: TGTGCCTGGATTCGGGGCGGAACTGAAGCTTTCTTT. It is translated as CAWIRGGTEAFF.

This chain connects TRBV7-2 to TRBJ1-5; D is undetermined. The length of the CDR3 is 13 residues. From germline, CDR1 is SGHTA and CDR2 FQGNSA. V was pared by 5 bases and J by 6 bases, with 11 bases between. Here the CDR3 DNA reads TGTGCCAGCAGCCTAAAGGCGGCTCAGCCCCAGCATTTT. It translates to CASSLKAAQPQHF.

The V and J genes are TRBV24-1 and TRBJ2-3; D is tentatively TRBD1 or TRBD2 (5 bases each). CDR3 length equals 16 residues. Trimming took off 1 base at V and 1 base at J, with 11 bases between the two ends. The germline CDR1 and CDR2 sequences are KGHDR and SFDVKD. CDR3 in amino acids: CATSDLGGQGTDTQYF. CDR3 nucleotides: TGTGCCACCAGTGATTTAGGAGGACAAGGCACAGATACGCAGTATTTT.

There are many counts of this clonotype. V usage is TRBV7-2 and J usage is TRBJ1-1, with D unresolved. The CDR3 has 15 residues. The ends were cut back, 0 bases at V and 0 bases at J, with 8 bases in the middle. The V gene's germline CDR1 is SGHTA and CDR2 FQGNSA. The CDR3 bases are TGTGCCAGCAGCTTAGCACTGGGGATGAACACTGAAGCTTTCTTT. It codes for CASSLALGMNTEAFF.

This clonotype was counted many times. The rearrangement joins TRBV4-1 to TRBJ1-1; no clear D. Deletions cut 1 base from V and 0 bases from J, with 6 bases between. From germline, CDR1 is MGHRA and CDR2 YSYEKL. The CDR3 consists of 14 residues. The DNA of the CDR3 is TGCGCCAGCAGCCAAGGACATATGAACACTGAAGCTTTCTTT. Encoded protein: CASSQGHMNTEAFF.

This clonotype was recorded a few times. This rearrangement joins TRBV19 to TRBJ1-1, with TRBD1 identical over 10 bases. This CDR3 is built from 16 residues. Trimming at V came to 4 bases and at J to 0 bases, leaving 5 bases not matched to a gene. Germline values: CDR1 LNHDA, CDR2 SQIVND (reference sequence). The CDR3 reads CASSTSGTGVNTEAFF. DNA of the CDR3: TGTGCCAGTAGTACCTCCGGGACAGGGGTGAACACTGAAGCTTTCTTT.

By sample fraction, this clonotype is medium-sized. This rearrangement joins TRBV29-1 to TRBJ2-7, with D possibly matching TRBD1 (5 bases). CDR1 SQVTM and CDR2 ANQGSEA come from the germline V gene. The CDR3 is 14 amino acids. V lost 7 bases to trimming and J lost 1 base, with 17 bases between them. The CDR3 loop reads CSARAAGLSYEQYF. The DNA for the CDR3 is TGCAGCGCCCGGGCCGCAGGGTTGTCCTACGAGCAGTACTTC.

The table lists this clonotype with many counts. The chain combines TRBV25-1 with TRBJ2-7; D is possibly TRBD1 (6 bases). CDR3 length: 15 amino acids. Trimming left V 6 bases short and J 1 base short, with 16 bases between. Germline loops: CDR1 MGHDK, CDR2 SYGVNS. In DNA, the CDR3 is TGTGCCAGCAGCCCCCTGGGGGACATATCCTACGAGCAGTACTTC. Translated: CASSPLGDISYEQYF.

CDR3 nucleotide sequence: TGCAGTGCTAGAGGCCAAGACAGGGGGCATGGCTACACCTTC. Protein product: CSARGQDRGHGYTF. The chain links TRBV20-1 to TRBJ1-2; 10 nucleotides match TRBD1. Germline V gene lookup returns CDR1 DFQATT and CDR2 SNEGSKA (reference sequence). This CDR3 spans 14 amino acids. The trim removed 1 base at V and 6 bases at J, leaving 5 bases unmatched.

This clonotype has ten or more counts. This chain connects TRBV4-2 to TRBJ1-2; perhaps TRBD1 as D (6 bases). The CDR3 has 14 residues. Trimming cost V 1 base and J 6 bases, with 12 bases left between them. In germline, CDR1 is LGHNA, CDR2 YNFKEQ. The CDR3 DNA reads TGTGCCAGCAGCCAAGTGATGGGGGGCGATGGCTACACCTTC. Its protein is CASSQVMGGDGYTF.

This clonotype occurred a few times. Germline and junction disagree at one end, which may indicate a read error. The CDR3 loop reads CSATGPAYEQYF. In nucleotides, the CDR3 is TGCAGTGCTACGGGTCCGGCCTACGAGCAGTACTTC. V and J are TRBV2 and TRBJ2-7, with D unclear. The CDR3 sequence is 12 residues long. The V gene's germline CDR1 is SNHLY and CDR2 FYNNEI.

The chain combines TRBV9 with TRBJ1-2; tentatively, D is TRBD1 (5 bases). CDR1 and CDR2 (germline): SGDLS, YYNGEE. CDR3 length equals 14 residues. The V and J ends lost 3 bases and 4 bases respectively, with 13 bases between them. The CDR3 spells CASSARSGGYGYTF. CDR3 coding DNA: TGTGCCAGCAGCGCAAGATCTGGGGGCTATGGCTACACCTTC.

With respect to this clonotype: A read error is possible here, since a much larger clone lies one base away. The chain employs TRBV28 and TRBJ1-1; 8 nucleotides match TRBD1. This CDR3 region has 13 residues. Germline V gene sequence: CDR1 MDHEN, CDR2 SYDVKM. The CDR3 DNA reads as TGTGCCAGCAGATCAGGGGGCTACACTGAATCTTTCTTT. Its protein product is CASRSGGYTESFF.

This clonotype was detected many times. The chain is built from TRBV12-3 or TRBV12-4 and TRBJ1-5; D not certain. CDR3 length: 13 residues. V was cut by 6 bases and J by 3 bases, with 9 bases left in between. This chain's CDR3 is CASSWTDNQPQHF. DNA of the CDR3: TGTGCCAGCAGCTGGACCGACAATCAGCCCCAGCATTTT.

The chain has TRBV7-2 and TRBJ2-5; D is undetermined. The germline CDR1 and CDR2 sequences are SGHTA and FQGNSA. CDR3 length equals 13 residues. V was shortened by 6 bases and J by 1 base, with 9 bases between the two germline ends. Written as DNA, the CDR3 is TGTGCCAGCAGTTTCGTCATCCAAGAGACCCAGTACTTC. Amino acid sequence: CASSFVIQETQYF.

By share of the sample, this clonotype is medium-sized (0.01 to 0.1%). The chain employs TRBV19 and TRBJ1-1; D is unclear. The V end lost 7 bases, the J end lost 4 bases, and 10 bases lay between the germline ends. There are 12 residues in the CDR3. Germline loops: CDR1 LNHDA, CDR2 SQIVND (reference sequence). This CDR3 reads CASINPSTEAFF. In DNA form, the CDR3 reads TGTGCCAGTATAAATCCCTCCACTGAAGCTTTCTTT.

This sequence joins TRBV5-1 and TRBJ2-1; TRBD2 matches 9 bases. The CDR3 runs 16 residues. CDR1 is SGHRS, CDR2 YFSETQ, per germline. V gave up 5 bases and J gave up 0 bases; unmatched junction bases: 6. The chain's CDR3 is CASRTRLADSYNEQFF. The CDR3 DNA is TGCGCCAGCAGAACCAGACTAGCGGACTCCTACAATGAGCAGTTCTTC.

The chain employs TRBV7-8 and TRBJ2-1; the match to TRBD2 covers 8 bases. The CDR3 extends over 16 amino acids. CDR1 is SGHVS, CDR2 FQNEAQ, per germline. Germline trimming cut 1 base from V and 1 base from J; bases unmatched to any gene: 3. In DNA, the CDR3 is TGTGCCAGCAGCTTAGGCCAGCGGGAGTCCTACAATGAGCAGTTCTTC. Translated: CASSLGQRESYNEQFF. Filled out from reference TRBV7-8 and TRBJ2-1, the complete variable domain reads GAGVSQSPRYKVAKRGQDVALRCDPISGHVSLFWYQQALGQGPEFLTYFQNEAQLDKSGLPSDRFFAERPEGSVSTLKIQRTQQEDSAVYLCASSLGQRESYNEQFFGPGTRLTVL.

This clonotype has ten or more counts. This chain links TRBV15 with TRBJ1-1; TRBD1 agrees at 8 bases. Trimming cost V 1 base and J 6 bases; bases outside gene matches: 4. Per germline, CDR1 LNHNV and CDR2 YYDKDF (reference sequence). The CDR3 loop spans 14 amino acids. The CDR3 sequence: CATSRGTGWSEAFF. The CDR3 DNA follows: TGTGCCACCAGCAGAGGGACAGGGTGGTCTGAAGCTTTCTTT.

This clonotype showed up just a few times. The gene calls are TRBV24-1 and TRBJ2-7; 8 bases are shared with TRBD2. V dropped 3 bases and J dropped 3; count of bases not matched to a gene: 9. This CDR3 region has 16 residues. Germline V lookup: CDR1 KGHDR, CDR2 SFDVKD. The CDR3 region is CATSDRSSGSVYEQYF. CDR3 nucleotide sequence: TGTGCCACCAGTGATCGATCTAGCGGGTCGGTCTACGAGCAGTACTTC.

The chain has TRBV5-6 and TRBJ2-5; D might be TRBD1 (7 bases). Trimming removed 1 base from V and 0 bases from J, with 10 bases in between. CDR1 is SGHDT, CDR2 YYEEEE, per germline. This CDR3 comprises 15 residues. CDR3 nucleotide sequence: TGTGCCAGCAGCTTGCCAGGGGGGTACCAAGAGACCCAGTACTTC. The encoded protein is CASSLPGGYQETQYF.

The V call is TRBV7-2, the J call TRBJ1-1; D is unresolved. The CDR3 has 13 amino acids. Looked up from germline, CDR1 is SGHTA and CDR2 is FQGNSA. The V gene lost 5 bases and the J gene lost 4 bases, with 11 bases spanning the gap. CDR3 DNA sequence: TGTGCCAGCAGCCTCGAATTAGGCACTGAAGCTTTCTTT. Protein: CASSLELGTEAFF.

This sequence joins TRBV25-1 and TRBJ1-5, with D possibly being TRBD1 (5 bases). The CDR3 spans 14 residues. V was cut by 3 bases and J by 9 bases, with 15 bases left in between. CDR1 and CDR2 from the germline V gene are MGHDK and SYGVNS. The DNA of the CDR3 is TGTGCCAGCAGTGAGTCGACGGGGGTTCGGCCCCAGCATTTT. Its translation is CASSESTGVRPQHF.

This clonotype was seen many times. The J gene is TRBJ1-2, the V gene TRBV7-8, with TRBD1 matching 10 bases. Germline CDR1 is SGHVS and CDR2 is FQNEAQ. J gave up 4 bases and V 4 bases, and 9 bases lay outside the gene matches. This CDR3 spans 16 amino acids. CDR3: CASSSSGQGRGYGYTF. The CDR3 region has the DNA TGTGCCAGCAGCTCTTCGGGACAGGGGAGGGGCTATGGCTACACCTTC.

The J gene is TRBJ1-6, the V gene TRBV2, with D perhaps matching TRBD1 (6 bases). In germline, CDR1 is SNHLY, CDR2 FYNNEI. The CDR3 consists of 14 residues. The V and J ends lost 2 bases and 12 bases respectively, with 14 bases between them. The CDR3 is CASSETNRVGPLHF. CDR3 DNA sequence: TGTGCCAGCAGTGAAACGAACAGGGTGGGACCCCTCCACTTT.

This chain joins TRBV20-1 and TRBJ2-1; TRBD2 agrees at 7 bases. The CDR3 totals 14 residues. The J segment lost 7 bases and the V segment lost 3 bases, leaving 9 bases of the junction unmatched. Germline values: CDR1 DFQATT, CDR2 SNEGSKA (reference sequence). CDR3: CSARVGRPGNEQFF. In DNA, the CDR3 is TGCAGTGCTAGGGTCGGGAGGCCGGGGAATGAGCAGTTCTTC.

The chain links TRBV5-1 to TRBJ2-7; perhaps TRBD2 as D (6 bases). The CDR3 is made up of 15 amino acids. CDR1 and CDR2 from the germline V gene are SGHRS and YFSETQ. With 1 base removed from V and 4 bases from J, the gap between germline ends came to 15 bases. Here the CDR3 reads CASSLLQAGWYEQYF. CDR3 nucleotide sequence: TGCGCCAGCAGCTTGTTACAGGCGGGGTGGTACGAGCAGTACTTC.

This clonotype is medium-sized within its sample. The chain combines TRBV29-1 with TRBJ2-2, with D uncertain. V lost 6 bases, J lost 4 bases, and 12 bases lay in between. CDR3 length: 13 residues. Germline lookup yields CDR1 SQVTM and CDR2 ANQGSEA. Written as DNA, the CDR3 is TGCAGCGTAAGAGGAACGAGCACCGGGGAGCTGTTTTTT. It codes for CSVRGTSTGELFF.

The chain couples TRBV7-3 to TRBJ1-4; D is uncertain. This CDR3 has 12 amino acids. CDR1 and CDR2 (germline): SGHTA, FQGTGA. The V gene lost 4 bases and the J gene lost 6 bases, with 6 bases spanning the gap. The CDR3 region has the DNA TGTGCCAGCAGCTCCACCGATGAAAAACTGTTTTTT. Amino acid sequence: CASSSTDEKLFF.